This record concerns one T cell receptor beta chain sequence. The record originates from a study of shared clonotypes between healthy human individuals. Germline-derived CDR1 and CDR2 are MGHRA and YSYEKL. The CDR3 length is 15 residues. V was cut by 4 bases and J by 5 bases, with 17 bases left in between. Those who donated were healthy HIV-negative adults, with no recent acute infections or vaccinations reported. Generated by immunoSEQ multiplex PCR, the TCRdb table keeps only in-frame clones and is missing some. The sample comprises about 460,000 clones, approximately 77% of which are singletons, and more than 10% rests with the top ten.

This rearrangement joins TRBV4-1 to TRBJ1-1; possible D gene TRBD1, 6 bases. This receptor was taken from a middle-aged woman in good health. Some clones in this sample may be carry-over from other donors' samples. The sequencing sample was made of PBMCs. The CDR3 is CASSLSQGRETEAFF. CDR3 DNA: TGCGCCAGCAGCCTTAGCCAGGGGAGGGAGACTGAAGCTTTCTTT.